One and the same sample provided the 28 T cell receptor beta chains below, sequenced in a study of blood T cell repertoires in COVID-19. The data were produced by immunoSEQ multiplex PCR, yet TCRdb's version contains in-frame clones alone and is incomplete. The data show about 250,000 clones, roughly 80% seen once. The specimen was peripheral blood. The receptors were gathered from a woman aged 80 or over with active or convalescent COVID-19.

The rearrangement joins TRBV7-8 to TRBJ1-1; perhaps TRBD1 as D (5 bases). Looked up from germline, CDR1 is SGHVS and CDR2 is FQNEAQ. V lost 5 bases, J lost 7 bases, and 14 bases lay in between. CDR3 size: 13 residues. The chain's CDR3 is CASSPGAGDEAFF. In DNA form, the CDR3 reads TGTGCCAGCAGCCCAGGCGCGGGGGATGAAGCTTTCTTT. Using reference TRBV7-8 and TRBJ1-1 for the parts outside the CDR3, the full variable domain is GAGVSQSPRYKVAKRGQDVALRCDPISGHVSLFWYQQALGQGPEFLTYFQNEAQLDKSGLPSDRFFAERPEGSVSTLKIQRTQQEDSAVYLCASSPGAGDEAFFGQGTRLTVV.

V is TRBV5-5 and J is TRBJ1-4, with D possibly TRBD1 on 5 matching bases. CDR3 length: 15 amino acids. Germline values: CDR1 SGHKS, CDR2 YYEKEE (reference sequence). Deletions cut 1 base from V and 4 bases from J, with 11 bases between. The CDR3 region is CASSLTRQFNEKLFF. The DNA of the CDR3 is TGTGCCAGCAGCTTGACCCGACAGTTTAATGAAAAACTGTTTTTT.

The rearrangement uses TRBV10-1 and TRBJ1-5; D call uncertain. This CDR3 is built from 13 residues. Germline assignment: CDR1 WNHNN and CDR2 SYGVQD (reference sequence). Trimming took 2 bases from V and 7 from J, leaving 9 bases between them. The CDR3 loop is CASSEAAGQPQHF. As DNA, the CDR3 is TGCGCCAGCAGTGAGGCGGCCGGGCAGCCCCAGCATTTT.

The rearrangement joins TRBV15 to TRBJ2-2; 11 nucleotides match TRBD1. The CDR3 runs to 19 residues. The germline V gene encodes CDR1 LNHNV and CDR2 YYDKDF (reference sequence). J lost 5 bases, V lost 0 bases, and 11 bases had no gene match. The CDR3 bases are TGTGCCACCAGCAGAGATCGTTTAGGACAGGGGGCGGGTACCGGGGAGCTGTTTTTT. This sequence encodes CATSRDRLGQGAGTGELFF.

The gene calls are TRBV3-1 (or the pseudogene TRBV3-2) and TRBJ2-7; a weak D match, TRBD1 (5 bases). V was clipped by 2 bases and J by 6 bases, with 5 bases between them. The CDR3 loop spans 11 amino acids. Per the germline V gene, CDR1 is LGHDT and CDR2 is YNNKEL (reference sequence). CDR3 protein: CASSQQGEQYF. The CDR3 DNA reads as TGTGCCAGCAGCCAACAGGGCGAGCAGTACTTC.

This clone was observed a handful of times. In DNA form, the CDR3 reads TGCGCCAGCAGCGTGACACAGGGGAACACTGAAGCTTTCTTT. This translates into CASSVTQGNTEAFF. J is TRBJ1-1 and V is TRBV5-1; TRBD1 might be the D (6 bases). The CDR3 is made up of 14 amino acids. V shed 4 bases and J shed 1 base, with 11 bases lying between them. The germline V gene encodes CDR1 SGHRS and CDR2 YFSETQ.

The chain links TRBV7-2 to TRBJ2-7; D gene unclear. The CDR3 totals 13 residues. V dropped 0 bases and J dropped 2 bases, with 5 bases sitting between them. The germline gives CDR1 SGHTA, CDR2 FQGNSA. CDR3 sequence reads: CASSLAPAYEQYF. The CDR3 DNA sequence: TGTGCCAGCAGCTTAGCCCCGGCCTACGAGCAGTACTTC.

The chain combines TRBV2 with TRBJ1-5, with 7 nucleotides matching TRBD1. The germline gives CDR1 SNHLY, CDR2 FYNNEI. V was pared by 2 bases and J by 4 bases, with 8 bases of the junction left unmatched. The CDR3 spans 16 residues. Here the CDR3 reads CASSERGQGRNQPQHF. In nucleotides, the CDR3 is TGTGCCAGCAGTGAAAGGGGGCAGGGGAGGAATCAGCCCCAGCATTTT. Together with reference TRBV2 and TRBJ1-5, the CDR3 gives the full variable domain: EPEVTQTPSHQVTQMGQEVILRCVPISNHLYFYWYRQILGQKVEFLVSFYNNEISEKSEIFDDQFSVERPDGSNFTLKIRSTKLEDSAMYFCASSERGQGRNQPQHFGDGTRLSIL.

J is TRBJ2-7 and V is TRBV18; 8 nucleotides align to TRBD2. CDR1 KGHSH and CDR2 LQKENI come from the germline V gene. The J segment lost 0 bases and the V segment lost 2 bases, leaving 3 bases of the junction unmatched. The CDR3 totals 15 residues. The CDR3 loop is CASSPIAGSSYEQYF. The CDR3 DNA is TGTGCCAGCTCACCAATAGCGGGAAGCTCCTACGAGCAGTACTTC.

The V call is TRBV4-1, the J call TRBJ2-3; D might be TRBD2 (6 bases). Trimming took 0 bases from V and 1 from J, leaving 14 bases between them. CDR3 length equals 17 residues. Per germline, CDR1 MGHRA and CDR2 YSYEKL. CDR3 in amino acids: CASSQDSGRAGTDTQYF. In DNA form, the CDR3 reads TGCGCCAGCAGCCAAGATAGCGGCAGAGCTGGCACAGATACGCAGTATTTT.

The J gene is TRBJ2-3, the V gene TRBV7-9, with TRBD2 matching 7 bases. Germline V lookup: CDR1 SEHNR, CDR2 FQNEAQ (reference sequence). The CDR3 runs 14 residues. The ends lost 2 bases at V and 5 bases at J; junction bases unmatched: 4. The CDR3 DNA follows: TGTGCCAGCAGCTTACGCGGGGGTGGAGATACGCAGTATTTT. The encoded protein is CASSLRGGGDTQYF.

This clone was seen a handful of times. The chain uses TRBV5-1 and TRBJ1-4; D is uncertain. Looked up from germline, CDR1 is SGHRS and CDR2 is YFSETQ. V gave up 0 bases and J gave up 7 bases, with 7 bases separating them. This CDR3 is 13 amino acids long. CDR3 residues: CASSLGSGEKLFF. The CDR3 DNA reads TGCGCCAGCAGCTTGGGGAGTGGTGAAAAACTGTTTTTT.

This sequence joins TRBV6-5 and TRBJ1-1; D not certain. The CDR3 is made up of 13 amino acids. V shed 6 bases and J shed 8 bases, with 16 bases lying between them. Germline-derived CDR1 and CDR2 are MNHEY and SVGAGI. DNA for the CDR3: TGTGCCAGCAGGGGCGATCACGGTGTGGAAGCTTTCTTT. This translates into CASRGDHGVEAFF.

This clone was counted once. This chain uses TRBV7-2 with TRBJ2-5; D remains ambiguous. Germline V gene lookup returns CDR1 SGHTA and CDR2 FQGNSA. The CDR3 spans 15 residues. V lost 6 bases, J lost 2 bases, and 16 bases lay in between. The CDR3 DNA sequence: TGTGCCAGCAGTTTATCTGGCAGGTCTCAAGAGACCCAGTACTTC. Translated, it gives CASSLSGRSQETQYF.

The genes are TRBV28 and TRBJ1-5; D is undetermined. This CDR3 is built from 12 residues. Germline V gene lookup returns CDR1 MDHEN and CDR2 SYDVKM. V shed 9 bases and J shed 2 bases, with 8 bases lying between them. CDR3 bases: TGTGCCAGTAACGAGGGCAATCAGCCCCAGCATTTT. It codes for CASNEGNQPQHF.

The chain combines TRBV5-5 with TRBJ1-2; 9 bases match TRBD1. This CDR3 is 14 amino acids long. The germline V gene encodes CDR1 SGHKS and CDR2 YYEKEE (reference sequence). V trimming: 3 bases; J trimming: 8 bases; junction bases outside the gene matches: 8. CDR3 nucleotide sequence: TGTGCCAGCAGCTGGGACAGGGCGTTGGGCGGCTACACCTTC. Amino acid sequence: CASSWDRALGGYTF.

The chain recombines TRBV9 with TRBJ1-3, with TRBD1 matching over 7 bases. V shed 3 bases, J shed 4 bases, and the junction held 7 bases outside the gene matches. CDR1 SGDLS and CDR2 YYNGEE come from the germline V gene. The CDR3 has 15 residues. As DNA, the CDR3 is TGTGCCAGCAGCGGAACGACAGGGACAGGAAACACCATATATTTT. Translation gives CASSGTTGTGNTIYF.

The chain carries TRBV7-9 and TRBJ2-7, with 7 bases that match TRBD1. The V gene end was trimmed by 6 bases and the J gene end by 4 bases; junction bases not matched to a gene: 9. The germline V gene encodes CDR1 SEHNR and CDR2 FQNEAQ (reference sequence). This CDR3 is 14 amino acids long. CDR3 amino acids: CASSSTGTVYEQYF. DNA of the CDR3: TGTGCCAGCAGTTCAACCGGGACAGTGTACGAGCAGTACTTC.

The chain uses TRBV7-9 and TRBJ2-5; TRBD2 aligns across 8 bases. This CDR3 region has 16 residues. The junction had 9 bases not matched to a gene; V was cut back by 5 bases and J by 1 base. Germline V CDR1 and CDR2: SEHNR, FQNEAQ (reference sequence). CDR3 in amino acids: CASSGWGLETQETQYF. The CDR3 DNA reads TGTGCCAGCAGCGGTTGGGGACTAGAGACCCAAGAGACCCAGTACTTC.

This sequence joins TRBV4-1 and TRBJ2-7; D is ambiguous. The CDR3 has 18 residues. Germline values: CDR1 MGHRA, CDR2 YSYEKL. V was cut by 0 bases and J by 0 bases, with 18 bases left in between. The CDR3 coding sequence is TGCGCCAGCAGCCAAGAAGACCTGGGCTCAACTCGCTCCTACGAGCAGTACTTC. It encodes CASSQEDLGSTRSYEQYF.

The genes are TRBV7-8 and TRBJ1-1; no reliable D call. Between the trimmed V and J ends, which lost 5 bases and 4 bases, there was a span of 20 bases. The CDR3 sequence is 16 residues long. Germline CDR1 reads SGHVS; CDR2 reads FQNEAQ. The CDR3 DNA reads TGTGCCAGCAGCCCTCAGGATCCAATAATAGGCACTGAAGCTTTCTTT. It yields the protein CASSPQDPIIGTEAFF. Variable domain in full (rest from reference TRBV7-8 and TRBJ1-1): GAGVSQSPRYKVAKRGQDVALRCDPISGHVSLFWYQQALGQGPEFLTYFQNEAQLDKSGLPSDRFFAERPEGSVSTLKIQRTQQEDSAVYLCASSPQDPIIGTEAFFGQGTRLTVV.

CDR3 DNA: TGCGCCAGCAACCGGGGAACAGTCGACTATGGCTACACCTTC. Its translation is CASNRGTVDYGYTF. V usage is TRBV5-1 and J usage is TRBJ1-2; D remains unclear. The length of the CDR3 is 14 residues. Germline loops: CDR1 SGHRS, CDR2 YFSETQ. V gave up 6 bases and J gave up 3 bases, with 15 bases separating them.

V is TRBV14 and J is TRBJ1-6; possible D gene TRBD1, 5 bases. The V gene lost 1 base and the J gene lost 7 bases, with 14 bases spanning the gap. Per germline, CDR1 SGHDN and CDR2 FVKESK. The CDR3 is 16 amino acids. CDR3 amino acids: CASSQGVTAINSPLHF. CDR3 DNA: TGTGCCAGCAGCCAAGGCGTGACAGCGATAAATTCACCCCTCCACTTT.

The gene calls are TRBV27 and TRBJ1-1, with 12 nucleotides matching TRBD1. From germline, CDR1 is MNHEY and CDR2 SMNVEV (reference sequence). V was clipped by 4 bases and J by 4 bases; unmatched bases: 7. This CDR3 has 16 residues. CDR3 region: CASSSRDRGRPTEAFF. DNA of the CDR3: TGTGCCAGCAGTTCCCGGGACAGGGGGCGACCCACTGAAGCTTTCTTT.

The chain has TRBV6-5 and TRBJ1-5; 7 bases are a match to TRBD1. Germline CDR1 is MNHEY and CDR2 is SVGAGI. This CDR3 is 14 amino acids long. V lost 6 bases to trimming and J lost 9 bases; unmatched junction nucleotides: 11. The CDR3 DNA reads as TGTGCCAGCAGCCATCGGGACAGTGGCCCGCCCCAGCATTTT. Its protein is CASSHRDSGPPQHF.

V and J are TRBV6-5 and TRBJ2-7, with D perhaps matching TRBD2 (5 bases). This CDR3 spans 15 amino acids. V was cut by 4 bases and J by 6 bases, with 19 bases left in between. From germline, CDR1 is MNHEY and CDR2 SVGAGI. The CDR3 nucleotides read TGTGCCAGCAGTTCCTCTTACGGACGCCGGGGCGAGCAGTACTTC. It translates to CASSSSYGRRGEQYF.

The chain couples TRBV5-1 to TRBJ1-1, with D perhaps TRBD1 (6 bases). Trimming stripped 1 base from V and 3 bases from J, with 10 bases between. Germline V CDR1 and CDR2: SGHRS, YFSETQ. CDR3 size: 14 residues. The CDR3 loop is CASSLQGSDTEAFF. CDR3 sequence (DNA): TGCGCCAGCAGCTTGCAGGGGTCGGACACTGAAGCTTTCTTT.

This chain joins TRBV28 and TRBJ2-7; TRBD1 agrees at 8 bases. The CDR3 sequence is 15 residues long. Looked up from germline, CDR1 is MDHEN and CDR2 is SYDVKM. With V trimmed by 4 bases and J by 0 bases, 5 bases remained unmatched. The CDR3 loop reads CASSSQGAASYEQYF. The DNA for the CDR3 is TGTGCCAGCAGTTCGCAGGGGGCTGCCTCCTACGAGCAGTACTTC. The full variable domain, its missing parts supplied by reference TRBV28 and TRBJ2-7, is DVKVTQSSRYLVKRTGEKVFLECVQDMDHENMFWYRQDPGLGLRLIYFSYDVKMKEKGDIPEGYSVSREKKERFSLILESASTNQTSMYLCASSSQGAASYEQYFGPGTRLTVT.